These 22 T cell receptor beta chains originate from one sample sequenced in a study of blood T cell repertoires in COVID-19 (dated by TCRdb to between 2020 and 2021). The library came from the immunoSEQ multiplex PCR assay. The table comes from immuneACCESS by way of TCRdb, which keeps in-frame sequences with V and J called. Part of the clones is missing from these tables; in studies checked, under half for an unresolved V gene and the rest for unknown reasons. Within this sample are roughly 290,000 clones, with roughly 91% of them counted one time only. The ten top clones hold approximately 0.84% of the sample. The sample taken for sequencing was peripheral blood. The receptors come from a man aged 25 to 40 with acute or convalescent COVID-19.

The gene calls are TRBV19 and TRBJ1-6; no firm D call. CDR1 and CDR2 from the germline V gene are LNHDA and SQIVND (reference sequence). The CDR3 is 16 residues long. Trimming removed 3 bases from V and 0 bases from J, with 9 bases in between. CDR3 protein: CASSIRWSSYNSPLHF. CDR3 nucleotide sequence: TGTGCCAGTAGTATCCGGTGGAGCTCCTATAATTCACCCCTCCACTTT.

The V call is TRBV5-1, the J call TRBJ1-6; TRBD1 matches 7 bases. This CDR3 is built from 15 residues. Germline CDR1 SGHRS, CDR2 YFSETQ. V lost 7 bases to trimming and J lost 7 bases; unmatched junction nucleotides: 11. CDR3 DNA sequence: TGCGCCAGCCATGTCGGTGGGACAGAGAATTCACCCCTCCACTTT. It yields the protein CASHVGGTENSPLHF.

The chain uses TRBV5-3 and TRBJ2-7; D is undetermined. TRBV5-3 is recorded as an ORF, its role being uncertain. The length of the CDR3 is 12 residues. V was shortened by 0 bases and J by 4 bases, with 5 bases between the two germline ends. This CDR3 is CARSLVRYEQYF. DNA of the CDR3: TGTGCCAGAAGCTTGGTCAGGTACGAGCAGTACTTC.

The V and J genes are TRBV2 and TRBJ1-5; 9 nucleotides agree with TRBD1. CDR3 length equals 15 residues. V lost 2 bases, J lost 10 bases, and 9 bases stayed unmatched. Per germline, CDR1 SNHLY and CDR2 FYNNEI. The CDR3 region is CASSELGQGIDPQHF. The CDR3 nucleotides read TGTGCCAGCAGTGAATTGGGACAGGGAATTGATCCCCAGCATTTT.

The chain uses TRBV4-1 and TRBJ2-7, with TRBD2 identical over 7 bases. The germline gives CDR1 MGHRA, CDR2 YSYEKL. V was clipped by 0 bases and J by 4 bases; unmatched bases: 0. There are 13 residues in the CDR3. The CDR3 loop is CASSQEAGYEQYF. The CDR3 DNA is TGCGCCAGCAGCCAAGAAGCGGGATACGAGCAGTACTTC.

The chain recombines TRBV12-1 with TRBJ2-3; TRBD2 was called by the table and not checked on the DNA. TRBV12-1 is assigned pseudogene status. This CDR3 spans 21 amino acids. CDR3 coding DNA: TGTGCCAGCAGCTTTCTTCCCTTACCACGACTAGCGGGAGGGCCCCGTCTTGGGCAGTATTTT. Its translation is CASSFLPLPRLAGGPRLGQYF.

V is TRBV10-3 and J is TRBJ1-6, with 7 bases matching TRBD1. The germline CDR1 and CDR2 sequences are ENHRY and SYGVKD. CDR3 length: 14 residues. V shed 10 bases and J 5 bases; nucleotides not matched to a gene: 8. CDR3 DNA: TGTGCCACCAAGCTAGGGGGCGATAATTCACCCCTCCACTTT. Its translation: CATKLGGDNSPLHF.

The CDR3 DNA sequence: TGTGCCAGCAGTACGACAGGGAGAACAGATACGCAGTATTTT. Amino acids: CASSTTGRTDTQYF. The J gene is TRBJ2-3, the V gene TRBV6-6, with 7 bases identical to TRBD1. The germline V gene has CDR1 MNHNY and CDR2 SVGAGI (reference sequence). The ends lost 5 bases at V and 3 bases at J; junction bases unmatched: 5. The CDR3 consists of 14 residues.

This clone was detected a few times. In the same sample, other DNA sequences code for this CDR3. The chain joins TRBV28 to TRBJ2-7; D ambiguous. The V and J ends lost 2 bases and 0 bases respectively, with 8 bases between them. The CDR3 totals 14 residues. In germline, CDR1 is MDHEN, CDR2 SYDVKM. CDR3 region: CASSLPGSSYEQYF. For the CDR3, the DNA is TGTGCCAGCAGTTTACCAGGCAGCTCCTACGAGCAGTACTTC.

This chain connects TRBV19 to TRBJ1-1; a weak D match, TRBD1 (5 bases). Trimming pared 7 bases from V and 0 bases from J, leaving 15 bases between. CDR1 and CDR2 from the germline V gene are LNHDA and SQIVND (reference sequence). The CDR3 loop spans 15 amino acids. The DNA for the CDR3 is TGTGCCAGTACCACTCTGACAGCCATGAACACTGAAGCTTTCTTT. It translates to CASTTLTAMNTEAFF.

The J gene is TRBJ1-2, the V gene TRBV4-2; D is uncertain. Germline V CDR1 and CDR2: LGHNA, YNFKEQ. V gave up 0 bases and J gave up 3 bases, with 5 bases separating them. The CDR3 extends over 13 amino acids. This CDR3 is CASSQDRYYGYTF. CDR3 sequence (DNA): TGTGCCAGCAGCCAAGACAGGTACTATGGCTACACCTTC.

The chain recombines TRBV9 with TRBJ2-1; D ambiguous. The CDR3 covers 14 residues. V was clipped by 4 bases and J by 0 bases, with 8 bases between them. Germline values: CDR1 SGDLS, CDR2 YYNGEE. This chain's CDR3 is CASSPTDSYNEQFF. The CDR3 nucleotides read TGTGCCAGCAGCCCAACAGACTCCTACAATGAGCAGTTCTTC.

The CDR3 reads CASSQVSSGANVLTF. The CDR3 DNA reads as TGTGCCAGCAGCCAGGTGAGCTCTGGGGCCAACGTCCTGACTTTC. The chain has TRBV3-1 (or the pseudogene TRBV3-2) and TRBJ2-6, with D hard to call. This CDR3 is built from 15 residues. CDR1 and CDR2 (germline): LGHDT, YNNKEL (reference sequence). With 3 bases removed from V and 0 bases from J, the gap between germline ends came to 6 bases.

This chain connects TRBV30 to TRBJ1-1; D not resolved. The CDR3 contains 13 residues. V was clipped by 4 bases and J by 2 bases, with 11 bases between them. Germline CDR1 and CDR2: GTSNPN and SVGIG (reference sequence). The CDR3 region is CAWTITKNTEAFF. CDR3 DNA sequence: TGTGCCTGGACTATAACCAAAAACACTGAAGCTTTCTTT.

In the case of this clone: Other DNA sequences in this specimen translate into the identical CDR3. The chain links TRBV5-1 to TRBJ1-2, with a possible D match to TRBD1 (6 bases). Per germline, CDR1 SGHRS and CDR2 YFSETQ. V lost 0 bases and J lost 3, with 6 bases in between. The CDR3 loop spans 13 amino acids. CDR3 protein: CASSLEGDYGYTF. As DNA, the CDR3 is TGCGCCAGCAGCTTGGAGGGGGACTATGGCTACACCTTC.

The CDR3 sequence: CASSQPSGKFEQYF. The DNA of the CDR3 is TGTGCCAGCTCACAGCCCAGCGGGAAGTTCGAGCAGTACTTC. The gene calls are TRBV18 and TRBJ2-7, with 7 bases fitting TRBD2. This CDR3 contains 14 residues. Germline V CDR1 and CDR2: KGHSH, LQKENI. V gave up 4 bases and J gave up 6 bases; unmatched junction bases: 9.

The chain carries TRBV10-1 and TRBJ2-1; 10 nucleotides match TRBD1. V lost 3 bases and J lost 7; bases outside the gene matches: 9. This CDR3 is built from 16 residues. Looked up from germline, CDR1 is WNHNN and CDR2 is SYGVQD (reference sequence). CDR3 nucleotides: TGCGCCAGCAGTGACTACCGGGACAGGGGCTCGAATGAGCAGTTCTTC. It is translated as CASSDYRDRGSNEQFF.

The chain uses TRBV27 and TRBJ2-7; D might be TRBD1 (6 bases). Germline CDR1 and CDR2: MNHEY and SMNVEV (reference sequence). V dropped 1 base and J dropped 7 bases, with 20 bases sitting between them. The CDR3 has 16 residues. CDR3 nucleotide sequence: TGTGCCAGCAGTTTATTTCCCGGGACAAGGACGGGGGAGCAGTACTTC. Translated: CASSLFPGTRTGEQYF.

The rearrangement uses TRBV3-1 (or the pseudogene TRBV3-2) and TRBJ1-1; weak D call: TRBD1 (5 bases). The germline V gene encodes CDR1 LGHDT and CDR2 YNNKEL (reference sequence). Deletions cut 5 bases from V and 10 bases from J, with 17 bases between. The CDR3 extends over 13 amino acids. DNA for the CDR3: TGTGCCAGCAGCACAGACTTGACAGTGAGAGCTTTCTTT. Protein sequence: CASSTDLTVRAFF.

The chain recombines TRBV11-2 with TRBJ1-6; D unresolved. Germline-derived CDR1 and CDR2 are SGHAT and FQNNGV. The ends were cut back, 5 bases at V and 3 bases at J, with 20 bases in the middle. The CDR3 totals 18 residues. CDR3: CASSPPFLGGSYNSPLHF. The CDR3, as DNA: TGTGCCAGCAGCCCCCCCTTTTTAGGCGGCAGCTATAATTCACCCCTCCACTTT. The full variable domain, completed using reference TRBV11-2 and TRBJ1-6, is EAGVAQSPRYKIIEKRQSVAFWCNPISGHATLYWYQQILGQGPKLLIQFQNNGVVDDSQLPKDRFSAERLKGVDSTLKIQPAKLEDSAVYLCASSPPFLGGSYNSPLHFGNGTRLTVT.

As to this clone: Additional DNA sequences in this sample encode the identical CDR3. The rearrangement uses TRBV19 and TRBJ2-7, with D possibly being TRBD1 (5 bases). The CDR3 runs 13 residues. V was clipped by 0 bases and J by 3 bases, with 6 bases between them. Germline V gives CDR1 LNHDA, CDR2 SQIVND (reference sequence). The DNA of the CDR3 is TGTGCCAGTAGTATAGACAGGGTCTACGAGCAGTACTTC. Translating it yields CASSIDRVYEQYF.

The chain recombines TRBV5-4 with TRBJ2-1; 15 bases line up with TRBD2. V lost 4 bases, J lost 7 bases, and 3 bases stayed unmatched. Germline loops: CDR1 SGHNT, CDR2 YYREEE (reference sequence). The CDR3 consists of 15 residues. CDR3 sequence reads: CASSRTSGGGNEQFF. The CDR3 bases are TGTGCCAGCAGCCGGACTAGCGGGGGGGGTAATGAGCAGTTCTTC.